These 3 T cell receptor beta chains originate from one sample sequenced in a study of identical twins. TCRdb independently ran MiXCR on the 5' RACE reads; one entry per CDR3 protein. The sample records a few hundred thousand distinct CDR3 sequences, roughly 9.9% being singletons. This sample also appeared in a second study, on yellow fever vaccine responses in identical twins.

The sequenced sample consisted of PBMCs. These receptors were collected from a woman younger than 35 in good health.

This clonotype was recorded a few times. The CDR3 bases are TGTGCCAGCAGCCAAGAGCGGGACGGCACAGATACGCAGTATTTT. This sequence encodes CASSQERDGTDTQYF. The chain links TRBV4-2 to TRBJ2-3, with D perhaps TRBD2 (6 bases). Germline CDR1 and CDR2: LGHNA and YNFKEQ. V lost 0 bases, J lost 1 base, and 8 bases lay in between. The CDR3 totals 15 residues.

This clonotype was found many times. The chain is built from TRBV4-2 and TRBJ2-7, with 11 bases aligning to TRBD2. There are 16 residues in the CDR3. CDR1 is LGHNA, CDR2 YNFKEQ, per germline. Trimming removed 4 bases from V and 5 bases from J; junction bases left unmatched: 10. The CDR3 reads CASSPHLAGGRDEQYF. The DNA of the CDR3 is TGTGCCAGCAGCCCCCATCTAGCGGGGGGTCGGGACGAGCAGTACTTC.

This clonotype was seen more than once but under ten times. The chain couples TRBV21-1 to TRBJ2-5; the table gives TRBD1 as D, unverified against the DNA. TRBV21-1 is noted as a pseudogene. The CDR3 runs 14 residues. The CDR3 nucleotides read TGTGCCAGCAGCAAGACAGGGAAGCAAGAGACCCAGTACTTC. This gives the protein CASSKTGKQETQYF.